The 22 T cell receptor beta chains presented below share a single source sample, sequenced in a study of T cell changes during pregnancy in multiple sclerosis. The method was immunoSEQ multiplex PCR; TCRdb's version includes in-frame clones alone and lacks a portion of them. Of 30,000 or so clones in the sample, about 89% were seen once. The sequenced sample was CD8+ T cells from peripheral blood mononuclear cells, obtained in the third trimester of pregnancy. Receptors originate from a female donor with multiple sclerosis, enrolled in a pregnancy study.

The sample holds one count of this clone. V usage is TRBV6-1 and J usage is TRBJ2-7; 9 nucleotides match TRBD2. Germline trimming cut 2 bases from V and 2 bases from J; bases unmatched to any gene: 10. Looked up from germline, CDR1 is MNHNS and CDR2 is SASEGT. This CDR3 contains 17 residues. In DNA form, the CDR3 reads TGTGCCAGCAGTGAAAACCTTAGCGGGAGCACCCCCTACGAGCAGTACTTC. It translates to CASSENLSGSTPYEQYF.

The chain has TRBV12-5 and TRBJ1-2; the match to TRBD1 covers 9 bases. CDR3 length: 13 residues. Germline CDR1 is LGHNT and CDR2 is FRNRAP. The junction had 3 bases not matched to a gene; V was cut back by 5 bases and J by 5 bases. The CDR3 bases are TGTGCTAGTGGTGAACAGGGGGCTTATGGCTACACCTTC. Its translation: CASGEQGAYGYTF.

The chain carries TRBV7-8 and TRBJ2-7, with 10 bases lining up with TRBD2. Looked up from germline, CDR1 is SGHVS and CDR2 is FQNEAQ. J gave up 8 bases and V 2 bases, and 21 bases lay outside the gene matches. This CDR3 is built from 19 residues. This chain's CDR3 is CASSLYGPVPSGRVKKQYF. The CDR3 bases are TGTGCCAGCAGCTTATATGGCCCAGTACCAAGCGGGAGGGTTAAGAAGCAGTACTTC.

This chain uses TRBV6-1 with TRBJ1-5; D not certain. This CDR3 spans 14 amino acids. Germline CDR1 and CDR2: MNHNS and SASEGT. V was pared by 8 bases and J by 0 bases, with 11 bases between. CDR3 in amino acids: CASERRHSNQPQHF. The DNA of the CDR3 is TGTGCCAGCGAACGGCGGCATAGCAATCAGCCCCAGCATTTT.

This sequence joins TRBV19 and TRBJ1-6; TRBD1 is a possible D gene (5 bases). V dropped 6 bases and J dropped 8 bases, with 17 bases sitting between them. The germline V gene has CDR1 LNHDA and CDR2 SQIVND (reference sequence). The CDR3 totals 15 residues. CDR3 nucleotide sequence: TGTGCCAGTAGATTCTCCGGGACTCAAGATTCACCCCTCCACTTT. This codes for CASRFSGTQDSPLHF. The complete variable domain, with remaining parts taken from reference TRBV19 and TRBJ1-6, reads DGGITQSPKYLFRKEGQNVTLSCEQNLNHDAMYWYRQDPGQGLRLIYYSQIVNDFQKGDIAEGYSVSREKKESFPLTVTSAQKNPTAFYLCASRFSGTQDSPLHFGNGTRLTVT.

This rearrangement joins TRBV5-1 to TRBJ2-6; TRBD2 might be the D (5 bases). Germline lookup yields CDR1 SGHRS and CDR2 YFSETQ. This CDR3 is 17 amino acids long. V lost 7 bases and J lost 5, with 22 bases in between. The CDR3 spells CASVISGSQSRANVLTF. Here the CDR3 DNA reads TGCGCCAGCGTTATCAGCGGTTCACAAAGTCGGGCCAACGTCCTGACTTTC.

The rearrangement uses TRBV11-3 and TRBJ2-7; TRBD1 agrees at 9 bases. In germline, CDR1 is SGHNT, CDR2 YENEEA. With V trimmed by 1 base and J by 7 bases, 14 bases remained unmatched. CDR3 length equals 17 residues. CDR3 in amino acids: CASSLGQSRTGAEEQYF. The CDR3 DNA reads as TGTGCCAGCAGCTTAGGTCAGTCCAGGACAGGGGCGGAGGAGCAGTACTTC.

CDR3 sequence: CASSPPGQPVTGELFF. The CDR3 nucleotides are TGTGCCAGCTCACCACCCGGACAGCCGGTCACCGGGGAGCTGTTTTTT. The gene calls are TRBV18 and TRBJ2-2; tentatively, D is TRBD1 (6 bases). Trimming cost V 0 bases and J 4 bases, with 12 bases left between them. This CDR3 comprises 16 residues. Germline CDR1 and CDR2: KGHSH and LQKENI.

This clone was detected once. The gene calls are TRBV10-3 and TRBJ2-7; D is perhaps TRBD1 (5 bases). This CDR3 has 12 residues. V lost 10 bases and J lost 1, with 11 bases in between. CDR1 and CDR2 from the germline V gene are ENHRY and SYGVKD. The CDR3, as DNA: TGTGCCACCTTGACAGATTCCTACGAGCAGTACTTC. This gives the protein CATLTDSYEQYF.

V and J are TRBV6-5 and TRBJ2-1; D gene ambiguous. Germline loops: CDR1 MNHEY, CDR2 SVGAGI. The CDR3 extends over 13 amino acids. Trimming shortened V by 0 bases and J by 4 bases, and 4 bases separated the two germline ends. The CDR3 DNA reads TGTGCCAGCAGTTACTCGCAGTACAATGAGCAGTTCTTC. Protein product: CASSYSQYNEQFF.

This clone was seen a single time. This chain connects TRBV14 to TRBJ2-1, with D perhaps TRBD1 (5 bases). V gave up 3 bases and J gave up 7 bases, with 10 bases separating them. This CDR3 spans 13 amino acids. The germline gives CDR1 SGHDN, CDR2 FVKESK. The CDR3 protein is CASSHRALNEQFF. CDR3 nucleotide sequence: TGTGCCAGCAGCCACAGGGCCCTTAATGAGCAGTTCTTC.

The genes are TRBV9 and TRBJ1-2, with a weak D call TRBD1 (6 bases). This CDR3 comprises 15 residues. Germline-derived CDR1 and CDR2 are SGDLS and YYNGEE. With 0 bases removed from V and 8 bases from J, the gap between germline ends came to 17 bases. The chain's CDR3 is CASSVVEGDIRGYTF. DNA for the CDR3: TGTGCCAGCAGCGTAGTCGAGGGGGACATTCGGGGCTACACCTTC.

The V gene is TRBV4-1, the J gene TRBJ2-1; TRBD1 aligns across 11 bases. Looked up from germline, CDR1 is MGHRA and CDR2 is YSYEKL. This CDR3 region has 15 residues. V lost 4 bases to trimming and J lost 8 bases; unmatched junction nucleotides: 7. As DNA, the CDR3 is TGCGCCAGCAGCCCCGGACAGGGGGCTGGGGATGAGCAGTTCTTC. This codes for CASSPGQGAGDEQFF.

V usage is TRBV19 and J usage is TRBJ1-1, with TRBD1 as a possible D gene (5 bases). CDR3 length: 15 amino acids. Germline V gene lookup returns CDR1 LNHDA and CDR2 SQIVND (reference sequence). V gave up 5 bases and J gave up 5 bases, with 18 bases separating them. The CDR3 region has the DNA TGTGCCAGTAGTGCAGGGCAGGGCGGTTGGACTGAAGCTTTCTTT. Translated, it gives CASSAGQGGWTEAFF.

This clone appeared a few times. J is TRBJ2-7 and V is TRBV28; D ambiguous. CDR1 is MDHEN and CDR2 is SYDVKM in the germline V gene. V lost 3 bases to trimming and J lost 3 bases, with 6 bases between them. This CDR3 spans 12 amino acids. The CDR3 nucleotides read TGTGCCAGCAGTTTCGAGAGCTACGAGCAGTACTTC. It encodes CASSFESYEQYF.

V gene TRBV7-9 combines with J gene TRBJ2-4; 9 positions agree with TRBD2. Losses at the gene ends were 5 bases for V and 1 base for J; bases not matched to a gene: 3. CDR3 length: 15 amino acids. CDR1 and CDR2 (germline): SEHNR, FQNEAQ (reference sequence). The CDR3: CASSPSGRAKNIQYF. CDR3 DNA: TGTGCCAGCAGCCCGAGCGGGAGGGCCAAAAACATTCAGTACTTC.

The chain joins TRBV19 to TRBJ1-1; TRBD1 matches at 9 bases. There are 15 residues in the CDR3. The ends lost 6 bases at V and 0 bases at J; junction bases unmatched: 5. Germline V gene data show CDR1 as LNHDA and CDR2 as SQIVND (reference sequence). The CDR3 here is CASSLGQGVNTEAFF. The CDR3 DNA reads TGTGCCAGTAGCTTGGGACAGGGCGTGAACACTGAAGCTTTCTTT.

As DNA, the CDR3 is TGTGCCAGCAGTTACCGACAGTCAGGCAATCAGCCCCAGCATTTT. It encodes CASSYRQSGNQPQHF. The V gene is TRBV6-6, the J gene TRBJ1-5, with a possible D match to TRBD1 (5 bases). CDR3 size: 15 residues. Trimming shortened V by 2 bases and J by 2 bases, and 10 bases separated the two germline ends. Germline assignment: CDR1 MNHNY and CDR2 SVGAGI (reference sequence).

V and J are TRBV6-1 and TRBJ1-1; D perhaps matches TRBD1 (6 bases). Germline V gives CDR1 MNHNS, CDR2 SASEGT. The V end lost 2 bases, the J end lost 8 bases, and 15 bases lay between the germline ends. This CDR3 region has 14 residues. CDR3 sequence reads: CASSESMGHIEAFF. CDR3 nucleotide sequence: TGTGCCAGCAGTGAAAGCATGGGACACATAGAAGCTTTCTTT.

The rearrangement links TRBV29-1 to TRBJ2-7; the match to TRBD1 covers 8 bases. The CDR3 length is 12 residues. Per germline, CDR1 SQVTM and CDR2 ANQGSEA. V lost 3 bases, J lost 7 bases, and 5 bases stayed unmatched. In DNA form, the CDR3 reads TGCAGCGTTGACAGGGGGCTAGGAGAGCAGTACTTC. Translating it yields CSVDRGLGEQYF.

This rearrangement joins TRBV7-9 to TRBJ2-7, with 7 bases matching TRBD2. The CDR3 length is 15 residues. Germline CDR1 reads SEHNR; CDR2 reads FQNEAQ (reference sequence). V lost 5 bases and J lost 5; bases outside the gene matches: 12. CDR3 bases: TGTGCCAGCAGCGATAAAACTAGCGCCAACAACGAGCAGTACTTC. Translating gives CASSDKTSANNEQYF. Looking up the rest from reference TRBV7-9 and TRBJ2-7 gives the full variable domain: DTGVSQNPRHKITKRGQNVTFRCDPISEHNRLYWYRQTLGQGPEFLTYFQNEAQLEKSRLLSDRFSAERPKGSFSTLEIQRTEQGDSAMYLCASSDKTSANNEQYFGPGTRLTVT.

The V call is TRBV4-1, the J call TRBJ2-3, with D possibly matching TRBD2 (5 bases). Per germline, CDR1 MGHRA and CDR2 YSYEKL. Trimming stripped 1 base from V and 3 bases from J, with 8 bases between. This CDR3 spans 14 amino acids. This chain's CDR3 is CASSQVKRTDTQYF. The DNA for the CDR3 is TGCGCCAGCAGCCAAGTTAAGCGGACAGATACGCAGTATTTT.